Listed below are T cell receptor beta chains from one sample, sequenced in a study of human T cells and chemical hapten exposure. From the RACE reads, TCRdb called clonotypes with MiXCR, one entry per CDR3 protein. This table holds approximately 90,000 distinct CDR3 sequences, less than 35% found once. The sample was whole blood, taken in connection with sensitization to the hapten diphenylcyclopropenone (DPC). The receptors come from a man between 35 and 55 years old with alopecia areata. Some clones in this sample may be carry-over from other donors' samples. Each CDR3 is given without its conserved first and last residue.

cdr3_length,v_call,j_call,cdr3_aa
12,TRBV6-5,TRBJ2-5,ASSYSAGRKTQY
13,TRBV24-1,TRBJ2-5,ATSDSTGRQETQY
15,TRBV6-5,TRBJ2-3,ASSPGLAGGFTDTQY
14,TRBV6-5,TRBJ2-3,ASSRILAGGPDTQY
13,TRBV7-9,TRBJ2-7,ASSLASGIGYEQY
12,TRBV28,TRBJ2-3,ASSVTGGADTQY
13,TRBV7-8,TRBJ2-1,ASSFNGFPNNEQF
14,TRBV29-1,TRBJ2-5,SVVGLAGDRGETQY
13,TRBV12-3/TRBV12-4,TRBJ2-5,ASSLRLAGQETQY
11,TRBV20-1,TRBJ1-5,SASSGSNQPQH
9,TRBV20-1,TRBJ2-7,SGGPGPEQY
14,TRBV24-1,TRBJ1-1,ATRGTVTGGSTEAF
14,TRBV20-1,TRBJ2-7,SARAPGTSGSNEQY
12,TRBV12-3/TRBV12-4,TRBJ1-5,ASSGNRDSQPQH
13,TRBV20-1,TRBJ2-3,SAQRGATSTDTQY
11,TRBV20-1,TRBJ2-1,SAKDRGGNEQF
11,TRBV18,TRBJ2-7,ASSPGRGNEQY
13,TRBV7-8,TRBJ2-3,ASSLLAGASMTQY
13,TRBV6-6,TRBJ2-5,ASSFMDRDGETQY
13,TRBV20-1,TRBJ2-7,SASPSSGSVYEQY
15,TRBV11-2,TRBJ2-7,ASSSLPDLAGSYEQY
15,TRBV10-3,TRBJ2-4,AISEPSGGSAKNIQY
11,TRBV28,TRBJ2-7,ASSLSSNYEQY
13,TRBV2,TRBJ2-7,ASSARTSGTHEQY
13,TRBV27,TRBJ1-5,ASSPYGAGNQPQH
12,TRBV12-3/TRBV12-4,TRBJ1-1,ASSLTGVNTEAF
11,TRBV20-1,TRBJ2-3,SARFGRTDTQY
11,TRBV30,TRBJ2-7,AWTNGGGYEQY
13,TRBV20-1,TRBJ2-3,SARRLAESTDTQY
12,TRBV28,TRBJ1-2,ASWETGGNYGYT
12,TRBV12-3/TRBV12-4,TRBJ2-7,ASSRSGRAYEQY
11,TRBV11-2,TRBJ1-1,ASSPRGAAEAF
15,TRBV6-5,TRBJ1-2,ASSTIRDIRLLAGYT
13,TRBV6-2/TRBV6-3,TRBJ2-2,ASSYGQTNTGELF
15,TRBV27,TRBJ2-5,ASSLTAPSGSQETQY
11,TRBV14,TRBJ2-4,APSKDPRNIQY
13,TRBV19,TRBJ2-6,ASGTVSSGANVLT
14,TRBV10-3,TRBJ2-1,AIRGQWQASYNEQF
13,TRBV6-5,TRBJ1-1,ASSYLGQGKTEAF
12,TRBV12-3/TRBV12-4,TRBJ1-1,ASSLVLEDTEAF
15,TRBV9,TRBJ1-6,ASSVSGQGADNSPLH
15,TRBV12-3/TRBV12-4,TRBJ2-1,ASSSAEGRGGRNEQF
9,TRBV2,TRBJ2-3,ASDSPDTQY
10,TRBV12-3/TRBV12-4,TRBJ2-3,ASSIPPDTQY
13,TRBV9,TRBJ2-3,ASSFRGDGTDTQY
9,TRBV29-1,TRBJ2-7,SVEDGVYKR
14,TRBV4-2,TRBJ1-4,ASSQEKGTGYEKLF
13,TRBV20-1,TRBJ1-3,SASSHGDSGNTIY
14,TRBV6-5,TRBJ1-1,ASSPRTGAANTEAF
11,TRBV20-1,TRBJ2-3,SALAGNTDTQY
14,TRBV20-1,TRBJ2-5,SAIWTSGRVGETQY
9,TRBV29-1,TRBJ2-5,SVRFQETQY
14,TRBV20-1,TRBJ1-5,SARDLTGGSNQPQH
13,TRBV6-1,TRBJ2-7,ASSDWSSSSYEQY
12,TRBV14,TRBJ1-6,ASSPGRYNSPLH
15,TRBV20-1,TRBJ2-3,SARPIEGSGGTDTQY
9,TRBV28,TRBJ2-2,ASSNTGELF
10,TRBV20-1,TRBJ1-2,SARDGAPGYT
11,TRBV6-2/TRBV6-3,TRBJ1-5,ASRDGANQPQH